Listed here are 24 T cell receptor beta chains from one sample, sequenced in a study of Graves' ophthalmopathy and Graves' hyperthyroidism. Transcripts of RNA were the source for amplifying TCR beta CDR3 regions. The library came from an HTBI-primed first-round RT-PCR and a second-round multiplex PCR. TCRdb reprocessed the multiplex PCR reads via MiXCR and lists one record per CDR3 protein. This sample has approximately 1.2 million distinct CDR3 sequences; less than 45% occur once, and the top ten carry more than 9.5%. The source material was peripheral blood or thyroid tissue (not recorded which). The receptors here all came from an adult man with Graves' hyperthyroidism.

The chain combines TRBV12-3 or TRBV12-4 with TRBJ2-7, with a weak D call TRBD2 (5 bases). Between the trimmed V and J ends, which lost 3 bases and 4 bases, there was a span of 13 bases. The CDR3 runs to 14 residues. For the CDR3, the DNA is TGTGCCAGCAGTTTCCTAGCTAACCCGTACGAGCAGTACTTC. Its translation is CASSFLANPYEQYF.

This clonotype was seen a handful of times. The V gene is TRBV6-1, the J gene TRBJ2-7; D uncertain. This CDR3 has 14 amino acids. The germline CDR1 and CDR2 sequences are MNHNS and SASEGT. V was pared by 2 bases and J by 3 bases, with 11 bases between. CDR3 sequence (DNA): TGTGCCAGCAGTGAACACAGTACCTTCTACGAGCAGTACTTC. Translating it yields CASSEHSTFYEQYF.

About this clonotype itself: Relative to the germline gene, one junction end is altered; a read error may explain this. The V call is TRBV7-3, the J call TRBJ1-1, with D unclear. This CDR3 is built from 14 residues. CDR1 is SGHTA and CDR2 is FQGTGA in the germline V gene. CDR3 sequence: CASSLVDTNTEAFF. The DNA for the CDR3 is TGCGCCAGCAGCCTAGTTGACACTAACACTGAAGCTTTCTTT.

The rearrangement joins TRBV4-1 to TRBJ1-6; D not resolved. Trimming pared 2 bases from V and 9 bases from J, leaving 8 bases between. The CDR3 length is 13 residues. CDR1 and CDR2 (germline): MGHRA, YSYEKL. This CDR3 reads CASSQLPTSPLHF. Written as DNA, the CDR3 is TGCGCCAGCAGCCAACTCCCGACTTCACCCCTCCACTTT.

This chain joins TRBV20-1 and TRBJ2-7; a weak D match, TRBD1 (6 bases). From germline, CDR1 is DFQATT and CDR2 SNEGSKA (reference sequence). Trimming removed 4 bases at V and 7 bases at J, with 20 bases between. The CDR3 spans 14 residues. CDR3 coding DNA: TGCAGTGCTAACAGGGTGGATGCTTCTGAGGAGCAGTACTTC. It translates to CSANRVDASEEQYF.

The V call is TRBV20-1, the J call TRBJ1-6, with D hard to call. The germline V gene encodes CDR1 DFQATT and CDR2 SNEGSKA (reference sequence). V lost 3 bases and J lost 4, with 13 bases in between. The CDR3 totals 15 residues. Here the CDR3 DNA reads TGCAGTGCTAGCCTGGACGGGGATTATAATTCACCCCTCCACTTT. Translating gives CSASLDGDYNSPLHF.

This clonotype has ten or more counts. The rearrangement uses TRBV29-1 and TRBJ2-5; 14 bases match TRBD2. J was trimmed by 5 bases and V by 6 bases; bases with no gene match: 8. There are 15 residues in the CDR3. Germline CDR1 reads SQVTM; CDR2 reads ANQGSEA. CDR3 DNA sequence: TGCAGCGTCGCCGGGACTAGCGGGAGTCGTGAGACCCAGTACTTC. Protein: CSVAGTSGSRETQYF.

The chain carries TRBV5-1 and TRBJ2-5, with 9 bases matching TRBD1. Trimming took 0 bases from V and 7 from J; bases not matched to a gene: 4. Germline-derived CDR1 and CDR2 are SGHRS and YFSETQ. The CDR3 loop spans 14 amino acids. Written as DNA, the CDR3 is TGCGCCAGCAGCTTGGAGACAGGGGGAGGGACCCAGTACTTC. Protein sequence: CASSLETGGGTQYF. Looking up the rest from reference TRBV5-1 and TRBJ2-5 gives the full variable domain: KAGVTQTPRYLIKTRGQQVTLSCSPISGHRSVSWYQQTPGQGLQFLFEYFSETQRNKGNFPGRFSGRQFSNSRSEMNVSTLELGDSALYLCASSLETGGGTQYFGPGTRLLVL.

The chain couples TRBV7-9 to TRBJ2-5; D possibly corresponds to TRBD1 (6 bases). The ends were cut back, 5 bases at V and 2 bases at J, with 21 bases in the middle. This CDR3 has 17 residues. Germline lookup yields CDR1 SEHNR and CDR2 FQNEAQ (reference sequence). The DNA of the CDR3 is TGTGCCAGCAGCGTGGGCCCTACCGGGACACCTCAAGAGACCCAGTACTTC. The encoded protein is CASSVGPTGTPQETQYF. Drawing the rest from reference TRBV7-9 and TRBJ2-5, the complete variable domain is DTGVSQNPRHKITKRGQNVTFRCDPISEHNRLYWYRQTLGQGPEFLTYFQNEAQLEKSRLLSDRFSAERPKGSFSTLEIQRTEQGDSAMYLCASSVGPTGTPQETQYFGPGTRLLVL.

At least ten counts were recorded for this clonotype. In DNA form, the CDR3 reads TGTGCCAGTAGGGGGATGGATGCAACTAATGAAAAACTGTTTTTT. It translates to CASRGMDATNEKLFF. The chain has TRBV19 and TRBJ1-4; D is unclear. Trimming cost V 6 bases and J 0 bases, with 11 bases left between them. The CDR3 totals 15 residues. The germline gives CDR1 LNHDA, CDR2 SQIVND (reference sequence).

The CDR3 nucleotides read TGTGCCAGCATTAAAGATCTGAACACTGAAGCTTTCTTT. Residues: CASIKDLNTEAFF. The gene calls are TRBV6-6 and TRBJ1-1; D remains ambiguous. Germline assignment: CDR1 MNHNY and CDR2 SVGAGI (reference sequence). This CDR3 contains 13 residues. V was pared by 7 bases and J by 0 bases, with 9 bases between.

In its sample, this clonotype was seen many times. V gene TRBV7-6 combines with J gene TRBJ2-7; maybe TRBD2 (6 bases). CDR3 length: 16 amino acids. Germline V lookup: CDR1 SGHVS, CDR2 FNYEAQ. V was trimmed by 2 bases and J by 6 bases, leaving 20 bases between them. The CDR3 loop reads CASSLYQGWRDGEQYF. The CDR3 coding sequence is TGTGCCAGCAGCTTATATCAGGGTTGGAGGGATGGCGAGCAGTACTTC.

This clonotype has just a few counts. The chain links TRBV28 to TRBJ1-3, with 7 positions matching TRBD1. Germline trimming cut 6 bases from V and 0 bases from J; bases unmatched to any gene: 11. This CDR3 comprises 17 residues. Germline CDR1 MDHEN, CDR2 SYDVKM. Here the CDR3 DNA reads TGTGCCAGCAGGTCGGGACAGTCCTCGGGCTCTGGAAACACCATATATTTT. Translated: CASRSGQSSGSGNTIYF.

This clonotype appeared many times. The V gene is TRBV11-1, the J gene TRBJ1-4, with D possibly being TRBD1 (6 bases). V dropped 5 bases and J dropped 11 bases, with 12 bases sitting between them. The CDR3 sequence is 12 residues long. The V gene's germline CDR1 is SGHAT and CDR2 FQDESV (reference sequence). The DNA of the CDR3 is TGTGCCAGCAGCCGCTACAGGGAGAAACTGTTTTTT. Translated: CASSRYREKLFF.

The chain has TRBV29-1 and TRBJ2-7; D is undetermined. Trimming stripped 4 bases from V and 0 bases from J, with 4 bases between. CDR1 and CDR2 (germline): SQVTM, ANQGSEA. CDR3 length: 11 residues. CDR3 DNA: TGCAGCGTTGTCATCTCCTACGAGCAGTACTTC. Its translation: CSVVISYEQYF.

The sample holds many counts of this clonotype. The chain combines TRBV11-2 with TRBJ2-5, with D perhaps matching TRBD1 (5 bases). The V gene lost 3 bases and the J gene lost 9 bases, with 11 bases spanning the gap. Germline V gene data show CDR1 as SGHAT and CDR2 as FQNNGV. This CDR3 comprises 12 residues. The CDR3 DNA follows: TGTGCCAGCAGCTTCACGGGCAGGGCCCAGTACTTC. As protein: CASSFTGRAQYF.

This CDR3 reads CASSIGTGVKQPQHF. The CDR3 DNA sequence: TGTGCCAGCAGTATCGGGACAGGGGTAAAACAGCCCCAGCATTTT. The chain recombines TRBV6-5 with TRBJ1-5; TRBD1 agrees at 10 bases. Germline V gene sequence: CDR1 MNHEY, CDR2 SVGAGI. The ends lost 5 bases at V and 7 bases at J; junction bases unmatched: 8. CDR3 length: 15 residues.

DNA for the CDR3: TGCAGCTTGGGACTAGCGGGCCCGAACACCGGGGAGCTGTTTTTT. Its protein is CSLGLAGPNTGELFF. This chain links TRBV29-1 with TRBJ2-2; 12 bases fit TRBD2. Germline lookup yields CDR1 SQVTM and CDR2 ANQGSEA. Trimming cost V 8 bases and J 0 bases; bases outside gene matches: 4. The CDR3 is 15 residues long.

Comments on this clonotype: One base away lies a much larger clone, so this may be a sequencing read error. V usage is TRBV7-2 and J usage is TRBJ2-7; 10 bases are a match to TRBD2. From germline, CDR1 is SGHTA and CDR2 FQGNSA. There are 15 residues in the CDR3. Here the CDR3 DNA reads TGTGCCGGCAGCTTACTTCTAGCGGGAGATTCCGAGCAGTACTTC. Its protein product is CAGSLLLAGDSEQYF.

The V and J genes are TRBV7-3 and TRBJ2-5; 7 bases line up with TRBD1. Trimming cost V 1 base and J 6 bases; bases outside gene matches: 11. The V gene's germline CDR1 is SGHTA and CDR2 FQGTGA. This CDR3 is built from 16 residues. The DNA for the CDR3 is TGTGCCAGCAGCTTAAGGCGACAGGGTAAAGAGAAGACCCAGTACTTC. Encoded protein: CASSLRRQGKEKTQYF.

This clonotype was picked up many times. This chain links TRBV20-1 with TRBJ1-2, with TRBD1 identical over 7 bases. This CDR3 is 12 amino acids long. Germline CDR1 reads DFQATT; CDR2 reads SNEGSKA (reference sequence). The CDR3 loop is CSLGQLNYGYTF. CDR3 nucleotide sequence: TGCAGCCTGGGACAGCTGAACTATGGCTACACCTTC.

This clonotype has ten or more counts. The chain employs TRBV29-1 and TRBJ2-7; 9 bases align to TRBD1. V trimming: 1 base; J trimming: 6 bases; junction bases outside the gene matches: 7. The CDR3 totals 14 residues. Per germline, CDR1 SQVTM and CDR2 ANQGSEA. CDR3 coding DNA: TGCAGCGTTGAAGGGCATTCGACAGGGGGCGAGCAGTACTTC. Protein: CSVEGHSTGGEQYF.

This sequence joins TRBV25-1 and TRBJ2-7; 7 nucleotides agree with TRBD1. The germline gives CDR1 MGHDK, CDR2 SYGVNS. The CDR3 contains 15 residues. V lost 2 bases and J lost 2; bases outside the gene matches: 6. The DNA of the CDR3 is TGTGCCAGCAGTGAACCCGGGACAGCCGCCTACGAGCAGTACTTC. This translates into CASSEPGTAAYEQYF.

The table lists this clonotype with many counts. The germline gene is not matched at one end of the junction; a read error may be the cause. This chain links TRBV20-1 with TRBJ2-5; D might be TRBD1 or TRBD2, each matching 5 bases. There are 12 residues in the CDR3. Germline V lookup: CDR1 DFQATT, CDR2 SNEGSKA (reference sequence). The CDR3 region is CSARVGWGFEDF. CDR3 coding DNA: TGCAGTGCTAGAGTCGGTTGGGGGTTTGAGGACTTC.